These T cell receptor beta chains were read from a single sample in a study of shared clonotypes between healthy human individuals. Libraries were prepared by immunoSEQ multiplex PCR; TCRdb keeps only in-frame clonotypes and omits some of them. The sample lists some 2,500,000 clones; roughly 90% were seen once. Sequenced input: naive CD4+ T cells from PBMCs. All receptors come from a man between 18 and 29 years old in good health. Some clones in this sample may be carry-over from other donors' samples. The conserved cysteine and the conserved F or W are not part of the CDR3 here. The D gene is left open where the match is weak.

TRBV28	TRBJ2-7	TRBD1	ASRRQGGRDEQY
TRBV12-5	TRBJ1-1	NA	ASGQGRGWTEAF
TRBV7-3	TRBJ2-1	NA	ASSFRRAAYNEQF
TRBV30	TRBJ1-5	NA	AWSVGGRQPQH
TRBV5-1	TRBJ2-7	NA	ASSPGVPVGYEQY
TRBV7-3	TRBJ2-3	NA	ASSLGGRTDTQY
TRBV18	TRBJ2-1	NA	ASSPLSGVYNEQF
TRBV5-1	TRBJ1-1	TRBD1	ASSLGGTDLMGAF
TRBV6-1	TRBJ2-3	NA	ASNEDTQY
TRBV28	TRBJ1-1	NA	ASTLITNTEAF
TRBV28	TRBJ1-1	NA	ASSSSLTEAF
TRBV2	TRBJ1-1	NA	ASSGQLNTEAF
TRBV30	TRBJ1-2	NA	AWSLQGYGYT
TRBV23-1	TRBJ1-2	NA	ASSQSRRGYT
TRBV7-9	TRBJ1-5	TRBD1	ASSDRDSSNQPQH
TRBV15	TRBJ2-3	NA	ATSRDRDHGGSTDTQY
TRBV5-1	TRBJ2-2	TRBD1	ASSEQGAGVGELF
TRBV7-2	TRBJ2-1	TRBD2	ASSFSSGSYNEQF
TRBV6-6	TRBJ1-1	TRBD1	ASSYRQGTEAF
TRBV5-1	TRBJ2-2	NA	ASSLAGGQNTGELF
TRBV7-9	TRBJ2-3	TRBD2	ASSPTSGVQDTQY
TRBV30	TRBJ1-2	NA	AWRMGNNYGYT
TRBV29-1	TRBJ2-7	NA	SVVGSGPQAYEQY
TRBV25-1	TRBJ2-3	NA	ASSESRGPSTDTQY